This TCR beta chain comes out of a study of spatial heterogeneity in lung cancer (dated by TCRdb to between 2019 and 2020). With respect to the entire study: Beta-chain transcripts were consistently detected in greater numbers than alpha-chain transcripts, which likely reflects a higher abundance of beta-chain transcripts. In the raw uncorrected reads, each unique combination of TCR and UMI appeared more than ten times on average. In non-small cell lung cancer, the study quantitatively compared TCR alpha and beta repertoires across several tumor regions, matched nontumor lung, and blood. TCR repertoire features were related to nonsynonymous mutation counts determined by whole-exome sequencing of tumor tissue. At surgery, 220 tumor regions, 61 to 65 matched nontumor lung samples and 56 PBMC samples were TCR-sequenced for both alpha and beta chains.

The germline V gene yields MNHNS for CDR1 and SASEGT for CDR2. V loses 10 bases, J loses 3 bases, and the germline ends lie 16 bases apart. Spanning cysteine to phenylalanine, the CDR3 consists of 13 amino acids. Just the 39-base CDR3 DNA is kept, in frame starting at base 1. General findings and caveats noted by the study authors: Ubiquitous expanded tumor TCRs were detected in blood more often at tumor resection than at routine follow-up. Confirming at a functional level the hypothesis that regional TCRs recognize regional mutations was considered to require additional single-cell paired TCR alpha and beta sequencing.

This clonotype showed up many times. It lacks a known antigen. There are no base qualities to consult, and no much larger clone falls within one base. Interpreted using the paper, the time point label stands for: sample taken at primary tumor resection. Without any cell sorting, TCR sequencing was performed on whole RNA extracted either from tumor and nontumor lung tissue or from cryopreserved PBMC samples. Donors were 72 patients with early-stage, untreated non-small cell lung cancer from the lung TRACERx cohort. Patients were selected for TCR sequencing only if sufficient RNA was available from at least two tumor regions. Libraries were built with 5' RACE. Sequencing instrument: NextSeq 500. In the TCR library protocol, a unique molecular identifier was attached to each TCR cDNA molecule so that PCR and sequencing errors could be corrected. In the source study's methods: TCR identification, UMI-based error correction and CDR3 extraction were all carried out with Decombinator tools. TCRs above a frequency of 2 per 1,000, corresponding to the top 1% of the tumor frequency distribution, were defined as expanded. Renyi diversity was calculated using the R vegan package after each repertoire was subsampled 100 times to 5,000 TCRs. CDR3 similarity networks were built from amino acid triplet string-kernel similarity, with CDR3s being connected when pairwise similarity was above 0.82. TCRdb reanalyzed the raw reads on its own, using fastp at Q25 for trimming and MiXCR for clone calling, and kept in-frame beta chains. Duplicate CDR3 protein sequences are folded into a single record with the most common DNA and genes. The V and J calls, along with clone size, are taken from TCRdb and not from the paper's own processing. The sample records approximately 40,000 distinct CDR3 sequences, roughly 8% of which are singletons. Jointly, the top ten make up over 25% of the sample.

The chain couples TRBV6-1 to TRBJ2-7; confidence is insufficient to name the D gene. The source was PBMCs, collected at surgery. The source of this sequence is a male donor with early-stage non-small cell lung cancer. The DNA is TGTGCCATCGACCGAGACGCAATCTACGAGCAGTACTTC. The translation is CAIDRDAIYEQYF.